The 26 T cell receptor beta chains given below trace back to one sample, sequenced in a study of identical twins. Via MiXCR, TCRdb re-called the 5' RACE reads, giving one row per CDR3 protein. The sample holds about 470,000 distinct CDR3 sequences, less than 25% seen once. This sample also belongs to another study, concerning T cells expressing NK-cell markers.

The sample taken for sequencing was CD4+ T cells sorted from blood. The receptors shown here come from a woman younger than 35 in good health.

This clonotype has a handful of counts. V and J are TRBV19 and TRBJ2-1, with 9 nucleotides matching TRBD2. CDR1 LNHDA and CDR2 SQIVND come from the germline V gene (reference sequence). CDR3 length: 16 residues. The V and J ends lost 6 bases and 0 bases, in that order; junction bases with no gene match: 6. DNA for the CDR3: TGTGCCAGTAGGACTATAGCGGGAGCCTCCTACAATGAGCAGTTCTTC. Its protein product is CASRTIAGASYNEQFF. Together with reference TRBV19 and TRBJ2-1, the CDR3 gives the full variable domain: DGGITQSPKYLFRKEGQNVTLSCEQNLNHDAMYWYRQDPGQGLRLIYYSQIVNDFQKGDIAEGYSVSREKKESFPLTVTSAQKNPTAFYLCASRTIAGASYNEQFFGPGTRLTVL.

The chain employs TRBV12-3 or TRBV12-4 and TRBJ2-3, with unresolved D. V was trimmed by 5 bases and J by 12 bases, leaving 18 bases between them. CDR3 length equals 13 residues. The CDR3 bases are TGTGCCAGCAGTCCGCAACTAACAAAGGGACAGTATTTT. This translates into CASSPQLTKGQYF.

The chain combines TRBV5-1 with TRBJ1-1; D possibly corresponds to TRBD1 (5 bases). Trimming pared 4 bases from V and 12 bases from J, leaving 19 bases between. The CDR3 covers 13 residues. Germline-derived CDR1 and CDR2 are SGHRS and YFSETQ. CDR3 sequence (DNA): TGCGCCAGCAGCACCCGGGACTTAGGGACGACTTTCTTT. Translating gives CASSTRDLGTTFF.

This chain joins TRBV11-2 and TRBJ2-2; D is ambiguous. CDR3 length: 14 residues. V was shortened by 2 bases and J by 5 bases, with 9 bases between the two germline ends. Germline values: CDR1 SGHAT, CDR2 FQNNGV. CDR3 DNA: TGTGCCAGCAGCTTACTCACTTCTACCGGGGAGCTGTTTTTT. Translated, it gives CASSLLTSTGELFF.

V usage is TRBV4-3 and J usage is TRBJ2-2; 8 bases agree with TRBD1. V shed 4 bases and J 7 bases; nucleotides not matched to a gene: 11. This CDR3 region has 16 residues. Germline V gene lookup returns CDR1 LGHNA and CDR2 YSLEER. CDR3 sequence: CASSLSQGAAVGELFF. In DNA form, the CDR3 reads TGCGCCAGCAGCCTATCGCAGGGGGCCGCCGTCGGGGAGCTGTTTTTT.

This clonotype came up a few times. CDR3: CSAGYGARRSYEQYF. CDR3 bases: TGCAGTGCAGGATACGGGGCCCGGAGGAGCTACGAGCAGTACTTC. The V gene is TRBV20-1, the J gene TRBJ2-7; the D gene could be TRBD1 or TRBD2 (5 bases each). The germline V gene encodes CDR1 DFQATT and CDR2 SNEGSKA (reference sequence). The CDR3 loop spans 15 amino acids. V was shortened by 6 bases and J by 3 bases, with 21 bases between the two germline ends.

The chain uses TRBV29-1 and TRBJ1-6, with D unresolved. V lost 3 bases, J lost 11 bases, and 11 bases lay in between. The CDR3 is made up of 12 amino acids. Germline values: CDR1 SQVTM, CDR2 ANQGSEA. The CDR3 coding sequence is TGCAGCGTTGACCTGGGTTATCCACCCCTCCACTTT. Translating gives CSVDLGYPPLHF.

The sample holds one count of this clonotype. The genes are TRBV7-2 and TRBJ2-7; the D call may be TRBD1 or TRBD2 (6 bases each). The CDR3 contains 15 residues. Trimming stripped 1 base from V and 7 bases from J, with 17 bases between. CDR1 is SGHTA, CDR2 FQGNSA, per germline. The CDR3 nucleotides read TGTGCCAGCAGCTTAGTGACAGGTAGCGGACGGGAGCAGTACTTC. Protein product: CASSLVTGSGREQYF.

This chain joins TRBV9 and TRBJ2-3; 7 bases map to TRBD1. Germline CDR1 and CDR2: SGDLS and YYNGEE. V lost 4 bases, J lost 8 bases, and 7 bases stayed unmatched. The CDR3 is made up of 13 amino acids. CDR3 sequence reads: CASSLTGMGTQYF. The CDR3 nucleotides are TGTGCCAGCAGCTTGACAGGGATGGGTACGCAGTATTTT.

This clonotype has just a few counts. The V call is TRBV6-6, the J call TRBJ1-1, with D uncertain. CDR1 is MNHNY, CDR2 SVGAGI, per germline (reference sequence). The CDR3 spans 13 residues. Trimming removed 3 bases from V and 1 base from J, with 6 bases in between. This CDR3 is CASSYEGNTEAFF. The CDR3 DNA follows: TGTGCCAGCAGTTATGAGGGGAACACTGAAGCTTTCTTT.

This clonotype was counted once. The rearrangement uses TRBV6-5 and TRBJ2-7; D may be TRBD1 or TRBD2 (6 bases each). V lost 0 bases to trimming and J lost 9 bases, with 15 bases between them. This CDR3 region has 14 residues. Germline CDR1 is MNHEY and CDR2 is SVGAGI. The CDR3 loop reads CASSYSTGGGRQYF. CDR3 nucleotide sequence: TGTGCCAGCAGTTACTCGACCGGGGGCGGTAGGCAGTACTTC.

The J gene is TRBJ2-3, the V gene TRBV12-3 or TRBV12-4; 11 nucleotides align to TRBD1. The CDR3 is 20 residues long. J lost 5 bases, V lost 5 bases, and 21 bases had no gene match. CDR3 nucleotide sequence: TGTGCCAGCAGTCCCCCTCGAGGACAGGGGGCACACGGTGTAATAGATACGCAGTATTTT. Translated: CASSPPRGQGAHGVIDTQYF.

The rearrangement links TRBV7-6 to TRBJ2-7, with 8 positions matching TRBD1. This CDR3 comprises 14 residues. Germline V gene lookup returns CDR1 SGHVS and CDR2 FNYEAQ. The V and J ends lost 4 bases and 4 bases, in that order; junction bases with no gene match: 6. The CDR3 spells CASSSGDRFYEQYF. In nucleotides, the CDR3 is TGTGCCAGCAGCTCTGGGGACAGGTTTTACGAGCAGTACTTC.

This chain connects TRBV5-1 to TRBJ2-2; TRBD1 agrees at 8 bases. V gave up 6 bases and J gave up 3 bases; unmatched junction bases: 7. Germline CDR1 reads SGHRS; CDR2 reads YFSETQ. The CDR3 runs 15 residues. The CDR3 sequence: CASIPDRGDTGELFF. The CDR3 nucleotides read TGCGCCAGCATCCCCGACAGGGGAGACACCGGGGAGCTGTTTTTT.

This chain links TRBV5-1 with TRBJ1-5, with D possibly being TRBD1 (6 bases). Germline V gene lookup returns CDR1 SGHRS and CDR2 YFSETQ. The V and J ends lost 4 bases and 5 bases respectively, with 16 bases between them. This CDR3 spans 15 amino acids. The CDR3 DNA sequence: TGCGCCAGCAGCCTTGGCGGGGACACCTATCAGCCCCAGCATTTT. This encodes CASSLGGDTYQPQHF.

The CDR3 nucleotides read TGTGCCACCAGTGATTCATGGACGCCGCCCGGTGAGCAGTTCTTC. Protein sequence: CATSDSWTPPGEQFF. The V and J genes are TRBV24-1 and TRBJ2-1; D gene uncertain. Trimming stripped 2 bases from V and 9 bases from J, with 16 bases between. The length of the CDR3 is 15 residues. CDR1 is KGHDR and CDR2 is SFDVKD in the germline V gene.

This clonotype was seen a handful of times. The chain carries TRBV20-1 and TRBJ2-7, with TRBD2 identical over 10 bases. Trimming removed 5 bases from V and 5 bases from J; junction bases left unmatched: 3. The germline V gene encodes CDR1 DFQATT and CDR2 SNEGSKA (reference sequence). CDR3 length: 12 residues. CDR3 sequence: CSAAGTSDEQYF. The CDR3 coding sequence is TGCAGTGCTGCGGGGACTAGCGACGAGCAGTACTTC.

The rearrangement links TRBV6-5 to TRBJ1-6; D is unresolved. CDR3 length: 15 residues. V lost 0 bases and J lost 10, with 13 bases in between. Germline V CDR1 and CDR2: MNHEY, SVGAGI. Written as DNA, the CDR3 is TGTGCCAGCAGTTACTCGGGCAGTCAAGGATCACCCCTCCACTTT. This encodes CASSYSGSQGSPLHF.

The CDR3 DNA follows: TGTGCCAGCAGCCCCGGGCCCCCCGGCAACGAGCAGTACTTC. Protein sequence: CASSPGPPGNEQYF. The chain is built from TRBV5-6 and TRBJ2-7, with D unresolved. The V end lost 4 bases, the J end lost 5 bases, and 16 bases lay between the germline ends. This CDR3 is built from 14 residues. From germline, CDR1 is SGHDT and CDR2 YYEEEE.

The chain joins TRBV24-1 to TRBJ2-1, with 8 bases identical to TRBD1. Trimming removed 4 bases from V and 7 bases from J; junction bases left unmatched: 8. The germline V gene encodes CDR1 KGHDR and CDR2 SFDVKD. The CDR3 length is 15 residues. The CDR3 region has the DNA TGTGCCACCAGTGACACAGGGGGGTCGGCGAATGAGCAGTTCTTC. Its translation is CATSDTGGSANEQFF.

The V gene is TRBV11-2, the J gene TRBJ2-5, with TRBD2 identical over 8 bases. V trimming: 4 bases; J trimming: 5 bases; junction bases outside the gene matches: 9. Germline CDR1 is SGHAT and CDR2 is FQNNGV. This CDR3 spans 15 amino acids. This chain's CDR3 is CASSYSSGRVETQYF. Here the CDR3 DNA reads TGTGCCAGCAGCTACTCGAGCGGGAGAGTGGAGACCCAGTACTTC.

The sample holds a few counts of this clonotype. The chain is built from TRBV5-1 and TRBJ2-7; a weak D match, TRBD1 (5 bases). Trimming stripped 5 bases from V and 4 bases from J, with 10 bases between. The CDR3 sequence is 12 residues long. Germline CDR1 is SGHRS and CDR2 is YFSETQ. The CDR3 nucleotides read TGCGCCAGCAGTCAGGACAAGTACGAGCAGTACTTC. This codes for CASSQDKYEQYF.

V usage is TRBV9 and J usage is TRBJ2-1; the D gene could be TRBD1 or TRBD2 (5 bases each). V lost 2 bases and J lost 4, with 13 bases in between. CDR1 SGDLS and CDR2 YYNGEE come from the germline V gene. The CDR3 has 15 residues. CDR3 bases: TGTGCCAGCAGCGTCGGGGACGGTGAATACAATGAGCAGTTCTTC. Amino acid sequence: CASSVGDGEYNEQFF.

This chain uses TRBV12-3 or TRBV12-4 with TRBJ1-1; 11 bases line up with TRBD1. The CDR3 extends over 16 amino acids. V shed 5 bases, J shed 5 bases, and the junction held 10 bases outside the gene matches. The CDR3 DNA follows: TGTGCCAGCAGTACCCCGGGGACAGGGGGTCGGACTGAAGCTTTCTTT. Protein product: CASSTPGTGGRTEAFF.

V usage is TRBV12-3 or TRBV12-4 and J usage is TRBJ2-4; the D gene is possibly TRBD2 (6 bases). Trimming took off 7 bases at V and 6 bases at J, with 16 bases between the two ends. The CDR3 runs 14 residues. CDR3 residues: CASTSTRGRNIQYF. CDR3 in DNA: TGTGCCAGCACCTCCACCCGGGGGAGAAACATTCAGTACTTC.

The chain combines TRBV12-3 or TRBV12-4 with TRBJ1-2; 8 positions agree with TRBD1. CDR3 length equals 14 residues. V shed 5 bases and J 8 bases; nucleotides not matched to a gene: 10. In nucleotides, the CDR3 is TGTGCCAGCAGTACCTGGACAGGGTCCGGCGGCTACACCTTC. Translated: CASSTWTGSGGYTF.